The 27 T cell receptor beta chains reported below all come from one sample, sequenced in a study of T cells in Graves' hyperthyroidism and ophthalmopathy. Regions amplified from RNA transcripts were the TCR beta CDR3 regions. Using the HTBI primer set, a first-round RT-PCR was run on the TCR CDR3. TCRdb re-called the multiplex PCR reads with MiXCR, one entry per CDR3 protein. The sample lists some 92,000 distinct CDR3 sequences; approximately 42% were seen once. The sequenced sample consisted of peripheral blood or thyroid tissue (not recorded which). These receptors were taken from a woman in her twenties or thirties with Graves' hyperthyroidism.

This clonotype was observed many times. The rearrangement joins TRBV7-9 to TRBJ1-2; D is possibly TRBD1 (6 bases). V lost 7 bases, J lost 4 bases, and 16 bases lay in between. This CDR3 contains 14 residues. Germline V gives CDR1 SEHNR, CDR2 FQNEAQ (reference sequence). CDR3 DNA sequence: TGTGCCAGCAACCCCCGGACAGACTCCTATGGCTACACCTTC. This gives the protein CASNPRTDSYGYTF.

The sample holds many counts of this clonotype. The CDR3 region is CASSHRRNQPQHF. The CDR3 region has the DNA TGTGCCAGCAGCCACAGACGCAATCAGCCCCAGCATTTT. The J gene is TRBJ1-5, the V gene TRBV7-8; D is uncertain. This CDR3 is 13 amino acids long. V was trimmed by 5 bases and J by 2 bases, leaving 7 bases between them. Germline CDR1 is SGHVS and CDR2 is FQNEAQ.

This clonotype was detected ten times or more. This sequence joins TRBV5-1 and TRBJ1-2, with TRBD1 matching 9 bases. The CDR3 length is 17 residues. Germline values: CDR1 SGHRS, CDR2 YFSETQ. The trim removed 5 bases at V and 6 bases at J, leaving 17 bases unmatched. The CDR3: CASSYAGTGQRGDGYTF. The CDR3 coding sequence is TGCGCCAGCAGTTATGCCGGGACAGGGCAGAGGGGAGATGGCTACACCTTC. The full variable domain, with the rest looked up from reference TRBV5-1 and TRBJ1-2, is KAGVTQTPRYLIKTRGQQVTLSCSPISGHRSVSWYQQTPGQGLQFLFEYFSETQRNKGNFPGRFSGRQFSNSRSEMNVSTLELGDSALYLCASSYAGTGQRGDGYTFGSGTRLTVV.

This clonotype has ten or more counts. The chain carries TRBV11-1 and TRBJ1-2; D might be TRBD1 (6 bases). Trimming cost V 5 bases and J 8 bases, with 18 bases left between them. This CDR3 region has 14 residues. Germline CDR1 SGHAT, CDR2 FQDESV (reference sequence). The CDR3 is CASSPTDSSFGYTF. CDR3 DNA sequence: TGTGCCAGCAGCCCTACGGACAGCTCGTTCGGCTACACCTTC.

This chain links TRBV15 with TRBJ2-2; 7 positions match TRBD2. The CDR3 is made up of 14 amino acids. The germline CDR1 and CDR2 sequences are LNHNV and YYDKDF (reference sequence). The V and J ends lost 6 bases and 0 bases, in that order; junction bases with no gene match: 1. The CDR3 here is CATSGTTNTGELFF. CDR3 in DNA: TGTGCCACCAGTGGGACTACGAACACCGGGGAGCTGTTTTTT.

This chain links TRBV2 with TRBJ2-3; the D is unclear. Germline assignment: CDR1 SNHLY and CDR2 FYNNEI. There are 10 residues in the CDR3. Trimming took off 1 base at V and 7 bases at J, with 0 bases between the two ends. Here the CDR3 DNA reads TGTGCCAGCAGTGAAGATACGCAGTATTTT. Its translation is CASSEDTQYF.

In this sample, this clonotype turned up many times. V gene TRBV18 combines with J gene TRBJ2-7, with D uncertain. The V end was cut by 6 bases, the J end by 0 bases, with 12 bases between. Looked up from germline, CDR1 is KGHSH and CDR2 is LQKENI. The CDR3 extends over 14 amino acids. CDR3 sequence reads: CASSPAATSYEQYF. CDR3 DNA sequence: TGTGCCAGCTCCCCCGCGGCCACCTCCTACGAGCAGTACTTC.

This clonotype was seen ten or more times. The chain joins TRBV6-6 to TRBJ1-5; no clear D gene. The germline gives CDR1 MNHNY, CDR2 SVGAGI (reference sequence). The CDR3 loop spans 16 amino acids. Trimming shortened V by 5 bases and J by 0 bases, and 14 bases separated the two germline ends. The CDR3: CASSPRTPNSNQPQHF. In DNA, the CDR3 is TGTGCCAGCAGTCCACGGACGCCTAATAGCAATCAGCCCCAGCATTTT.

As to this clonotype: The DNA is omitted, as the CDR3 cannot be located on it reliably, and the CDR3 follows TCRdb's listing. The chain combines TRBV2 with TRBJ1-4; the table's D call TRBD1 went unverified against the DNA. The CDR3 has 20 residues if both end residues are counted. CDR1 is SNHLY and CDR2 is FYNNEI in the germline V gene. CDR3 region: CASSIRMEQYFGPGQEKLFF.

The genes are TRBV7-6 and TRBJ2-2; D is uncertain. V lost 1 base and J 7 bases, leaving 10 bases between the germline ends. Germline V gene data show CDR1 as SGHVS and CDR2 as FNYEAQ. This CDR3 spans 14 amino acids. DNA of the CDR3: TGTGCCAGCAGCTTAGTAGGGCCGGGCGGGGAGCTGTTTTTT. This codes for CASSLVGPGGELFF.

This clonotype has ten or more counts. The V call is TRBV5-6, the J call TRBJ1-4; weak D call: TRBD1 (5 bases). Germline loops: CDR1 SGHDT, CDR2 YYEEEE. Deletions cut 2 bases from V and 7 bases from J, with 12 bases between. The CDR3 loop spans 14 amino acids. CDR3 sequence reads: CASSFRQLGEKLFF. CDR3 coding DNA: TGTGCCAGCAGCTTTAGACAGCTCGGTGAAAAACTGTTTTTT.

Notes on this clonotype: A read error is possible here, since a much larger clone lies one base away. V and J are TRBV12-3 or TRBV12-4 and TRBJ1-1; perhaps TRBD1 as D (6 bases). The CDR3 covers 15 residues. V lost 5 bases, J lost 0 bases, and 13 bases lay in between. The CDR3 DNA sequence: TGTGCCAGCAGTCTCTGGGGGCTCATGAACACTGAAGCTTTCTTT. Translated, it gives CASSLWGLMNTEAFF.

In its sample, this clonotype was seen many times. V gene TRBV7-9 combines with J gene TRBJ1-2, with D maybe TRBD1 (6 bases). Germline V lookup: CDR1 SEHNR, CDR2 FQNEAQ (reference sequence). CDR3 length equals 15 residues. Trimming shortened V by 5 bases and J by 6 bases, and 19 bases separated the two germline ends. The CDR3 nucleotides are TGTGCCAGCAGCCCCCATCCGGGACATCCGGATGGCTACACCTTC. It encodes CASSPHPGHPDGYTF.

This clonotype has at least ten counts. The DNA of the CDR3 is TGTGCCAGCAGCTTAGATCGGGTTGGTGAAGCTTTCTTT. Its protein product is CASSLDRVGEAFF. The J gene is TRBJ1-1, the V gene TRBV7-2, with D uncertain. With 1 base removed from V and 7 bases from J, the gap between germline ends came to 10 bases. The CDR3 sequence is 13 residues long. Germline-derived CDR1 and CDR2 are SGHTA and FQGNSA.

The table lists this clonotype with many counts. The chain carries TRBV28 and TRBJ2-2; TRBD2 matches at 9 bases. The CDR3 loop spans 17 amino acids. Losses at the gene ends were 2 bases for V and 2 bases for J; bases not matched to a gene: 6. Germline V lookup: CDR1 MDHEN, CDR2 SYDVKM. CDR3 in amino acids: CASSLLGGRANTGELFF. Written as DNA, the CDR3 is TGTGCCAGCAGTTTACTTGGCGGGAGGGCCAACACCGGGGAGCTGTTTTTT.

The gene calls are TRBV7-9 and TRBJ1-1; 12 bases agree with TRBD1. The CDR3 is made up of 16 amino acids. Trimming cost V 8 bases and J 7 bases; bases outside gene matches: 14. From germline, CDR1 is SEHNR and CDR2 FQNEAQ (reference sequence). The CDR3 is CASDSPVGTGGNEAFF. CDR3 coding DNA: TGTGCCAGCGACTCCCCCGTCGGGACAGGGGGCAATGAAGCTTTCTTT.

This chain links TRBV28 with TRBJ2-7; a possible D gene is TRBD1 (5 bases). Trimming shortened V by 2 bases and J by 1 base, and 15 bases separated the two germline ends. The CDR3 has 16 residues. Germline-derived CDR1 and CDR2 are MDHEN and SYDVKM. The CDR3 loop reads CASSLRNWAGSYEQYF. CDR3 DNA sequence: TGTGCCAGCAGTTTACGAAACTGGGCAGGGTCCTACGAGCAGTACTTC.

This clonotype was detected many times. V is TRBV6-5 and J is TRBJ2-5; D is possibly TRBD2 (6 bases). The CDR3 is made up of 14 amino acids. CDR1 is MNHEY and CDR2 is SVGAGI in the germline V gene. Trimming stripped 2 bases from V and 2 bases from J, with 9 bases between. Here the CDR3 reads CASSYGGFQETQYF. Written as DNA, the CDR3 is TGTGCCAGCAGTTACGGGGGGTTTCAAGAGACCCAGTACTTC.

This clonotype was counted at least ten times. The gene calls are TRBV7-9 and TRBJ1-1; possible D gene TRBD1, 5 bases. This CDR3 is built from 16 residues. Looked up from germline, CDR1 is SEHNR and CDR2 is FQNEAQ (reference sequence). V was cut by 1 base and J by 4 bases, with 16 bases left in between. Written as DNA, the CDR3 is TGTGCCAGCAGCTTAGAGGGGCAGCTTCTTACCACTGAAGCTTTCTTT. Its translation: CASSLEGQLLTTEAFF.

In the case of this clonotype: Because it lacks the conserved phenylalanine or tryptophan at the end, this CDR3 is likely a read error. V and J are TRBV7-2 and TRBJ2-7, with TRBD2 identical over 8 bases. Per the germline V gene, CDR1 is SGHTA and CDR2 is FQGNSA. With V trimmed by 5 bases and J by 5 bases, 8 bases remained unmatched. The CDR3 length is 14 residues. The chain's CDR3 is CASSPRTGGHEQYL. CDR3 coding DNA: TGTGCCAGCAGCCCCAGGACGGGAGGGCACGAGCAGTACCTC.

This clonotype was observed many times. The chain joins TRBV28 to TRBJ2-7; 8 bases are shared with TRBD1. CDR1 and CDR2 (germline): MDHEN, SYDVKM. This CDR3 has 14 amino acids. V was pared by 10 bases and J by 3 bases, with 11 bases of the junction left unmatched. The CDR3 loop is CATYGQGLVYEQYF. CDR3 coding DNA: TGTGCCACCTATGGACAGGGCTTAGTCTACGAGCAGTACTTC.

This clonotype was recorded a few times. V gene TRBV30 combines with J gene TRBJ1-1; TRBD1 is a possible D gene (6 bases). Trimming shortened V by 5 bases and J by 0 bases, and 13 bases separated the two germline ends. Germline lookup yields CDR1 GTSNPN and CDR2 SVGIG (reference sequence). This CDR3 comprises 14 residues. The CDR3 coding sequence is TGTGCCTGGGACAGGAGTCTAATGAACACTGAAGCTTTCTTT. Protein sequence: CAWDRSLMNTEAFF.

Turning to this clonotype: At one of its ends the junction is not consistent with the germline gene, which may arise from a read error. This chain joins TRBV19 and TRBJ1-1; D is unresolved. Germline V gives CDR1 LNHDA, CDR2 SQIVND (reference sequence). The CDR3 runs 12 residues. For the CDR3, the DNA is TGTGCCAGTAGTATAGGCGAGCTCGAAGCCTTCTTT. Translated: CASSIGELEAFF.

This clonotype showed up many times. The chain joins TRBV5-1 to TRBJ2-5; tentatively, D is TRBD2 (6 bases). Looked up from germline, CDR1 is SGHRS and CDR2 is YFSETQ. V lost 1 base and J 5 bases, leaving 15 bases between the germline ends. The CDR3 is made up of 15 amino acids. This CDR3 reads CASSLLTGVEETQYF. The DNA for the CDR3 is TGCGCCAGCAGCTTGCTTACGGGAGTTGAGGAGACCCAGTACTTC.

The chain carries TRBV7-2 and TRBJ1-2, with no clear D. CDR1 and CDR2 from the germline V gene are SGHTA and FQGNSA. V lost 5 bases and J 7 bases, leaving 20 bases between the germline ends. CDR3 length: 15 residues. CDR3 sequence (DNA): TGTGCCAGCAGCCAAGCCCGTGGCCCCTTCTGTGGCTACACCTTC. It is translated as CASSQARGPFCGYTF.

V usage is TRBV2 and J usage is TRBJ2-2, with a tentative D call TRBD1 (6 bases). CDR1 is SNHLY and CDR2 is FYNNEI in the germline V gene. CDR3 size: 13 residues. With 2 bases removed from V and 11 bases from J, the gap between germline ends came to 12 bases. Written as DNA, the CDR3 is TGTGCCAGCAGTGAACAGGGGACCTACGAGCTGTTTTTT. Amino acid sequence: CASSEQGTYELFF.

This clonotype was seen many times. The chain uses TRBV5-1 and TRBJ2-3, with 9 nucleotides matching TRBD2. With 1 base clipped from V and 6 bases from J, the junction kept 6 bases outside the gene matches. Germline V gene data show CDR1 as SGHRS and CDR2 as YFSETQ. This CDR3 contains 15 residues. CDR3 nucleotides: TGCGCCAGCAGCTTGCTTCTAGCGGGACCGGATACGCAGTATTTT. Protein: CASSLLLAGPDTQYF.